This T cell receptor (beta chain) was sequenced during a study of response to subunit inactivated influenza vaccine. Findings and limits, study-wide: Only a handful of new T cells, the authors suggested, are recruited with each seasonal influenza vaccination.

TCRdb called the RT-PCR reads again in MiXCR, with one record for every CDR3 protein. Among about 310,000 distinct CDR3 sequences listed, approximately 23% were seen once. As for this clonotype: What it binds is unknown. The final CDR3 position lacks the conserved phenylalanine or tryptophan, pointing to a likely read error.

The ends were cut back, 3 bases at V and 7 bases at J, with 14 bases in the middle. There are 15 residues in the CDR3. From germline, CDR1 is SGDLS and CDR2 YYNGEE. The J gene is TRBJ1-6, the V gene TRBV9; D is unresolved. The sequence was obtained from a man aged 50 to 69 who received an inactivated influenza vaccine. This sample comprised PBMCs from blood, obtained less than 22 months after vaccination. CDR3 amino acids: CASSASTARNSPLHL. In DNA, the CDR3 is TGTGCCAGCAGCGCCTCGACGGCGAGGAATTCACCCCTCCACTTA.